One sample yielded the 16 T cell receptor beta chains listed below, sequenced in a study of OX40 agonist ivuxolimab in advanced cancers. Libraries were made using the immunoSEQ multiplex PCR assay. In TCRdb, the immuneACCESS table is reduced to in-frame sequences with V and J assigned. These tables do not hold every clone; where another copy was compared, an unresolved V gene accounts for under half, and the others remain unexplained. The sample table holds roughly 56,000 clones, of which 80% to 85% were seen once. The ten largest make up 4% to 5.5% of the sample. Material: CD4+ or CD8+ T cells sorted from blood, obtained in a trial of the OX40 agonist ivuxolimab. These receptors originate from an adult with an advanced solid tumor such as melanoma, head and neck, liver or kidney cancer.

This chain links TRBV28 with TRBJ2-5; 12 bases line up with TRBD2. Germline CDR1 is MDHEN and CDR2 is SYDVKM. This CDR3 is 16 amino acids long. The V and J ends lost 3 bases and 7 bases, in that order; junction bases with no gene match: 9. The CDR3, as DNA: TGTGCCAGCAGTTTGAGTCTAGCGGGAGGGAAAGGGACCCAGTACTTC. Translated: CASSLSLAGGKGTQYF.

The V gene is TRBV5-5, the J gene TRBJ2-1; D might be TRBD2 (5 bases). Trimming stripped 0 bases from V and 12 bases from J, with 19 bases between. This CDR3 has 15 amino acids. Germline CDR1 is SGHKS and CDR2 is YYEKEE (reference sequence). CDR3 DNA sequence: TGTGCCAGCAGCTTGGATCCTAGCTTGGGCCGAGGGCAGTTCTTC. Protein: CASSLDPSLGRGQFF.

The chain combines TRBV6-1 with TRBJ1-5, with D tentatively TRBD1 (5 bases). Per the germline V gene, CDR1 is MNHNS and CDR2 is SASEGT. Trimming pared 5 bases from V and 7 bases from J, leaving 15 bases between. The CDR3 is made up of 14 amino acids. The CDR3 protein is CASSQQDSGQPQHF. CDR3 in DNA: TGTGCCAGCAGTCAACAGGATTCGGGACAGCCCCAGCATTTT.

This rearrangement joins TRBV6-1 to TRBJ2-7, with 9 nucleotides matching TRBD2. The germline V gene has CDR1 MNHNS and CDR2 SASEGT. The CDR3 has 16 residues. V lost 3 bases, J lost 1 base, and 7 bases stayed unmatched. The CDR3 DNA sequence: TGTGCCAGCAGTGATAGTGGCGGGGGGGCTTCCTACGAGCAGTACTTC. Residues: CASSDSGGGASYEQYF.

The chain employs TRBV10-1 and TRBJ1-1; TRBD1 agrees at 9 bases. With 3 bases clipped from V and 10 bases from J, the junction kept 9 bases outside the gene matches. The V gene's germline CDR1 is WNHNN and CDR2 SYGVQD (reference sequence). This CDR3 has 14 amino acids. CDR3 sequence reads: CASSEYGTGSRAFF. The CDR3 DNA sequence: TGCGCCAGCAGTGAATATGGGACAGGGTCGAGAGCTTTCTTT.

The V gene is TRBV6-6, the J gene TRBJ2-2, with D possibly being TRBD2 (5 bases). Germline CDR1 is MNHNY and CDR2 is SVGAGI (reference sequence). CDR3 size: 13 residues. With 8 bases removed from V and 4 bases from J, the gap between germline ends came to 11 bases. CDR3 residues: CASFRSGTGELFF. The CDR3 region has the DNA TGTGCCAGCTTCAGGAGCGGCACCGGGGAGCTGTTTTTT.

The V call is TRBV2, the J call TRBJ2-7, with D possibly called TRBD1 or TRBD2 (5 bases each). Germline CDR1 is SNHLY and CDR2 is FYNNEI. The CDR3 covers 15 residues. V was cut by 6 bases and J by 2 bases, with 17 bases left in between. CDR3 in DNA: TGTGCCAGCAGGGAACCCGGGACGGCCGCCTACGAGCAGTACTTC. Amino acid sequence: CASREPGTAAYEQYF. Full variable domain (remainder filled in from reference TRBV2 and TRBJ2-7): EPEVTQTPSHQVTQMGQEVILRCVPISNHLYFYWYRQILGQKVEFLVSFYNNEISEKSEIFDDQFSVERPDGSNFTLKIRSTKLEDSAMYFCASREPGTAAYEQYFGPGTRLTVT.

Concerning this clone: The junction departs from germline at one end; a sequencing error may be responsible. The J gene is TRBJ2-4, the V gene TRBV4-1, with a weak D call TRBD2 (5 bases). Per the germline V gene, CDR1 is MGHRA and CDR2 is YSYEKL. There are 13 residues in the CDR3. The CDR3 DNA follows: TGCGCCAGCAGCCCCCGGCGGGCCATCTTACCAGACTTC. Amino acid sequence: CASSPRRAILPDF.

This chain connects TRBV30 to TRBJ1-5; 7 bases map to TRBD1. The CDR3 runs 14 residues. CDR1 is GTSNPN and CDR2 is SVGIG in the germline V gene (reference sequence). V was pared by 2 bases and J by 4 bases, with 5 bases of the junction left unmatched. CDR3: CAWSRDRPNQPQHF. DNA of the CDR3: TGTGCCTGGAGTCGGGACAGACCGAATCAGCCCCAGCATTTT. Based on the CDR3 plus reference TRBV30 and TRBJ1-5, the full variable domain is SQTIHQWPATLVQPVGSPLSLECTVEGTSNPNLYWYRQAAGRGLQLLFYSVGIGQISSEVPQNLSASRPQDRQFILSSKKLLLSDSGFYLCAWSRDRPNQPQHFGDGTRLSIL.

V gene TRBV29-1 combines with J gene TRBJ2-1; 7 bases align to TRBD2. Trimming at V came to 0 bases and at J to 9 bases, leaving 8 bases not matched to a gene. CDR3 length equals 14 residues. The germline V gene encodes CDR1 SQVTM and CDR2 ANQGSEA. CDR3 amino acids: CSVEDQAGESEQFF. The CDR3 coding sequence is TGCAGCGTTGAAGATCAGGCGGGGGAAAGTGAGCAGTTCTTC.

J is TRBJ2-3 and V is TRBV6-6, with 10 positions matching TRBD2. V lost 3 bases and J lost 3; bases outside the gene matches: 6. CDR1 and CDR2 (germline): MNHNY, SVGAGI (reference sequence). The CDR3 is 16 residues long. This CDR3 is CASSYSGRSWTDTQYF. The CDR3 bases are TGTGCCAGCAGTTATAGCGGGAGGTCTTGGACAGATACGCAGTATTTT.

The chain joins TRBV6-1 to TRBJ2-5; 10 bases agree with TRBD1. V lost 4 bases, J lost 5 bases, and 4 bases stayed unmatched. Per the germline V gene, CDR1 is MNHNS and CDR2 is SASEGT. The CDR3 contains 14 residues. CDR3 residues: CASSGGTGVETQYF. In DNA form, the CDR3 reads TGTGCCAGCAGTGGAGGGACAGGGGTTGAGACCCAGTACTTC.

As DNA, the CDR3 is TGTGCCAGCAGCTTAAATGACGTTCCGGGACAGGGGGACGAGCAGTACTTC. Translation gives CASSLNDVPGQGDEQYF. The chain combines TRBV11-2 with TRBJ2-5; the match to TRBD1 covers 11 bases. The assigned J gene may be wrong: the sequence end matches TRBJ2-7 better. Per the germline V gene, CDR1 is SGHAT and CDR2 is FQNNGV. The CDR3 has 17 amino acids.

The DNA of the CDR3 is TGCGCCAGCAGCCAAAAAGCGGGAGAATACGAGCAGTACTTC. Translated, it gives CASSQKAGEYEQYF. The chain carries TRBV4-1 and TRBJ2-7; 8 positions agree with TRBD2. CDR1 and CDR2 (germline): MGHRA, YSYEKL. The CDR3 runs to 14 residues. V lost 2 bases, J lost 4 bases, and 4 bases stayed unmatched.

The chain carries TRBV7-3 and TRBJ2-3; D unresolved. V was shortened by 4 bases and J by 6 bases, with 11 bases between the two germline ends. Germline V gene lookup returns CDR1 SGHTA and CDR2 FQGTGA. The length of the CDR3 is 13 residues. Here the CDR3 DNA reads TGTGCCAGCAGCTCCAGGCCCGGGGATACGCAGTATTTT. Translating gives CASSSRPGDTQYF.

The chain joins TRBV5-4 to TRBJ1-1, with 11 bases lining up with TRBD1. V dropped 4 bases and J dropped 3; count of bases not matched to a gene: 17. The CDR3 is 19 residues long. CDR1 and CDR2 (germline): SGHNT, YYREEE (reference sequence). CDR3 amino acids: CASSPGPPGTGGGHTEAFF. The CDR3 DNA is TGTGCCAGCAGCCCCGGCCCCCCCGGGACAGGGGGAGGTCACACTGAAGCTTTCTTT.